This TCR beta chain was identified in a study of T cell repertoires in cytomegalovirus infection. As for the study in general: Indications of both CMV infection and matching HLA type were provided by public TCR beta signatures.

TCRdb independently ran MiXCR on the reads; one entry per CDR3 protein. The data show roughly 150,000 distinct CDR3 sequences, roughly 20% seen once. Germline trimming cut 6 bases from V and 3 bases from J; bases unmatched to any gene: 3. This CDR3 is built from 13 residues. Germline-derived CDR1 and CDR2 are SGHTA and FQGNSA. This clonotype has ten or more counts. No antigen is known for it. General study points: Cumulative public TCR beta family frequency identified CMV carriers with the relevant HLA. Ex vivo, HLA-C-restricted CMV-specific TCR beta clonotypes prevailed over the rest of the response.

The chain carries TRBV7-2 and TRBJ2-7, with 9 bases identical to TRBD1. Specimen: CD8+ T cells from cultured PBMCs, collected from culture after CMV antigen stimulation. This sequence originates from a human donor in good health (CMV status not recorded). Some clones in this sample may be carry-over from other donors' samples. The DNA for the CDR3 is TGTGCCAGCAGTCTGGACAGGGGCTACGAGCAGTACTTC. Amino acid sequence: CASSLDRGYEQYF.